The 20 T cell receptor beta chains presented below share a single source sample, sequenced in a study of blood T cell repertoires in COVID-19. Repertoires were generated with immunoSEQ multiplex PCR, while TCRdb's copy carries only in-frame clones and drops some. Altogether more than 95,000 clones are present, about nine tenths being singletons, with the ten largest covering 7.5% to 9%. Sequenced: peripheral blood. These receptors all stem from a man aged 65 to 79 who had recovered from COVID-19.

V usage is TRBV3-1 (or the pseudogene TRBV3-2) and J usage is TRBJ2-1; unclear D gene. Germline CDR1 reads LGHDT; CDR2 reads YNNKEL (reference sequence). V was shortened by 4 bases and J by 5 bases, with 9 bases between the two germline ends. This CDR3 region has 13 residues. The CDR3 sequence: CASSPWSNNEQFF. For the CDR3, the DNA is TGTGCCAGCAGCCCCTGGAGTAACAATGAGCAGTTCTTC.

The V and J genes are TRBV18 and TRBJ2-2; TRBD1 aligns across 9 bases. CDR1 and CDR2 (germline): KGHSH, LQKENI. This CDR3 region has 15 residues. With 3 bases clipped from V and 7 bases from J, the junction kept 6 bases outside the gene matches. The CDR3 here is CASSPRQGDGGELFF. The DNA of the CDR3 is TGTGCCAGCTCACCTCGACAGGGGGACGGCGGGGAGCTGTTTTTT.

V usage is TRBV9 and J usage is TRBJ2-4, with 9 bases fitting TRBD2. The germline V gene encodes CDR1 SGDLS and CDR2 YYNGEE. The CDR3 sequence is 17 residues long. V was pared by 4 bases and J by 1 base, with 9 bases of the junction left unmatched. The CDR3 DNA follows: TGTGCCAGCAGCCCCGCCGGGCTAGCGGGGGCCAAAAACATTCAGTACTTC. Translated, it gives CASSPAGLAGAKNIQYF.

The chain recombines TRBV7-2 with TRBJ1-2, with 8 bases lining up with TRBD1. V lost 5 bases to trimming and J lost 3 bases; unmatched junction nucleotides: 17. The CDR3 runs to 18 residues. CDR1 is SGHTA, CDR2 FQGNSA, per germline. CDR3 sequence: CASSLNLRGGQAHYGYTF. CDR3 coding DNA: TGTGCCAGCAGCCTAAATCTAAGGGGGGGACAGGCTCACTATGGCTACACCTTC.

The chain employs TRBV11-2 and TRBJ2-6; D is unresolved. The CDR3 contains 13 residues. Germline CDR1 and CDR2: SGHAT and FQNNGV. Between the trimmed V and J ends, which lost 11 bases and 1 base, there was a span of 9 bases. The CDR3 reads CAFSRSGANVLTF. The CDR3 nucleotides read TGTGCCTTCTCTAGGTCTGGGGCCAACGTCCTGACTTTC.

This sequence joins TRBV2 and TRBJ1-2; D unresolved. V dropped 4 bases and J dropped 6 bases, with 6 bases sitting between them. This CDR3 has 11 residues. Per the germline V gene, CDR1 is SNHLY and CDR2 is FYNNEI. The CDR3 loop reads CASSVRDGYTF. The DNA of the CDR3 is TGTGCCAGCAGTGTTCGTGATGGCTACACCTTC.

The CDR3 is CASSLVPGYEQYF. In nucleotides, the CDR3 is TGTGCCAGCAGTTTAGTCCCGGGCTACGAGCAGTACTTC. J is TRBJ2-7 and V is TRBV28; D unclear. V was pared by 2 bases and J by 3 bases, with 8 bases between. Germline values: CDR1 MDHEN, CDR2 SYDVKM. The CDR3 is 13 residues long. The full variable domain, with the rest looked up from reference TRBV28 and TRBJ2-7, is DVKVTQSSRYLVKRTGEKVFLECVQDMDHENMFWYRQDPGLGLRLIYFSYDVKMKEKGDIPEGYSVSREKKERFSLILESASTNQTSMYLCASSLVPGYEQYFGPGTRLTVT.

V is TRBV4-2 and J is TRBJ1-4; TRBD1 is a possible D gene (6 bases). Per germline, CDR1 LGHNA and CDR2 YNFKEQ. This CDR3 region has 16 residues. Trimming stripped 0 bases from V and 5 bases from J, with 13 bases between. This chain's CDR3 is CASSQDLGARNEKLFF. Here the CDR3 DNA reads TGTGCCAGCAGCCAAGATCTGGGGGCAAGAAATGAAAAACTGTTTTTT.

V and J are TRBV19 and TRBJ1-4; possible D gene TRBD1, 6 bases. This CDR3 region has 16 residues. V was pared by 6 bases and J by 5 bases, with 19 bases between. Germline-derived CDR1 and CDR2 are LNHDA and SQIVND (reference sequence). The CDR3 DNA is TGTGCCAGTAGGGCCGGACAGCTAATGCACAATGAAAAACTGTTTTTT. Residues: CASRAGQLMHNEKLFF.

The chain combines TRBV29-1 with TRBJ2-1; 12 nucleotides agree with TRBD2. Germline assignment: CDR1 SQVTM and CDR2 ANQGSEA. The CDR3 is made up of 16 amino acids. V was pared by 7 bases and J by 9 bases, with 16 bases of the junction left unmatched. The CDR3 loop reads CSARNSLAGGDGEQFF. DNA of the CDR3: TGCAGCGCCCGGAATTCTCTAGCGGGGGGGGATGGTGAGCAGTTCTTC.

J is TRBJ2-5 and V is TRBV14, with 9 bases matching TRBD1. This CDR3 contains 15 residues. From germline, CDR1 is SGHDN and CDR2 FVKESK. V was pared by 2 bases and J by 5 bases, with 6 bases of the junction left unmatched. CDR3 DNA sequence: TGTGCCAGCAGCCAAAAAACAGGGGGCGGGGAGACCCAGTACTTC. It specifies CASSQKTGGGETQYF.

The chain links TRBV11-2 to TRBJ1-1, with D possibly matching TRBD1 (6 bases). Germline CDR1 reads SGHAT; CDR2 reads FQNNGV. Trimming cost V 5 bases and J 6 bases, with 19 bases left between them. CDR3 length equals 15 residues. Written as DNA, the CDR3 is TGTGCCAGCAGCCATCCGCGGGGGCGCAGGGCTGAAGCTTTCTTT. This sequence encodes CASSHPRGRRAEAFF. Variable domain in full (rest from reference TRBV11-2 and TRBJ1-1): EAGVAQSPRYKIIEKRQSVAFWCNPISGHATLYWYQQILGQGPKLLIQFQNNGVVDDSQLPKDRFSAERLKGVDSTLKIQPAKLEDSAVYLCASSHPRGRRAEAFFGQGTRLTVV.

V usage is TRBV2 and J usage is TRBJ2-1; D is perhaps TRBD2 (5 bases). Trimming shortened V by 4 bases and J by 0 bases, and 10 bases separated the two germline ends. This CDR3 region has 15 residues. Germline loops: CDR1 SNHLY, CDR2 FYNNEI. The DNA for the CDR3 is TGTGCCAGCAGTGGGACTTTTAGCTCCTACAATGAGCAGTTCTTC. Translation: CASSGTFSSYNEQFF.

The gene calls are TRBV4-3 and TRBJ1-4; D is unclear. The CDR3 runs 13 residues. V shed 4 bases and J shed 7 bases, with 10 bases lying between them. Germline lookup yields CDR1 LGHNA and CDR2 YSLEER. For the CDR3, the DNA is TGCGCCAGCAGCCTCCGCCGGTTTGAAAAACTGTTTTTT. This translates into CASSLRRFEKLFF.

V and J are TRBV5-6 and TRBJ2-5, with TRBD1 matching 10 bases. V shed 4 bases, J shed 4 bases, and the junction held 7 bases outside the gene matches. The germline CDR1 and CDR2 sequences are SGHDT and YYEEEE. The CDR3 totals 15 residues. The CDR3 DNA sequence: TGTGCCAGCAGCCTGGGACAGGGGTGGAGAGAGACCCAGTACTTC. Translated, it gives CASSLGQGWRETQYF.

This clone was counted once. The V and J genes are TRBV5-1 and TRBJ2-5, with a weak D call TRBD1 (6 bases). Trimming left V 6 bases short and J 2 bases short, with 14 bases between. Germline CDR1 is SGHRS and CDR2 is YFSETQ. The CDR3 runs 14 residues. The DNA of the CDR3 is TGCGCCAGCACCACCCAGGGGCCTCAAGAGACCCAGTACTTC. This sequence encodes CASTTQGPQETQYF.

The gene calls are TRBV29-1 and TRBJ2-1; 10 nucleotides line up with TRBD1. The CDR3 runs to 14 residues. V dropped 2 bases and J dropped 4; count of bases not matched to a gene: 2. Germline CDR1 and CDR2: SQVTM and ANQGSEA. The DNA of the CDR3 is TGCAGCGTTGAACGGGACAGGGGATACAATGAGCAGTTCTTC. The encoded protein is CSVERDRGYNEQFF.

The chain employs TRBV28 and TRBJ2-1, with a possible D match to TRBD1 (6 bases). This CDR3 comprises 14 residues. Looked up from germline, CDR1 is MDHEN and CDR2 is SYDVKM. CDR3 DNA sequence: TGTGCGATACAACCACAAACAGGGCAGGTCGAGCAGTTCTTC. Translation: CAIQPQTGQVEQFF.

This clone was observed once. V gene TRBV6-4 combines with J gene TRBJ1-1, with 7 bases lining up with TRBD1. The CDR3 extends over 16 amino acids. The germline V gene encodes CDR1 MRHNA and CDR2 SNTAGT. The junction had 6 bases not matched to a gene; V was cut back by 2 bases and J by 0 bases. The CDR3 sequence is CASSDAGGVMNTEAFF. Here the CDR3 DNA reads TGTGCCAGCAGTGACGCAGGGGGAGTGATGAACACTGAAGCTTTCTTT.

The CDR3 coding sequence is TGTGCCAGCTCACCAGGGGGCGCGGTGAGCTACGAGCAGTACTTC. Residues: CASSPGGAVSYEQYF. This sequence joins TRBV18 and TRBJ2-7; TRBD1 might be the D (6 bases). V lost 2 bases and J lost 3, with 14 bases in between. The CDR3 consists of 15 residues. Germline values: CDR1 KGHSH, CDR2 LQKENI.